The source of this T cell receptor (beta chain) is a study of post-analysis software for immune sequencing data. Overall study results and limits: Controls showed lower frequencies than patients for 5 or 6 TRBV segments, and TRBV5-6, TRBV5-1 and TRBV20-1 were among these. Same-batch preparations were strongly co-clustered by F measure.

This clonotype occurred a few times. Its target is not known. Each TCR beta cDNA library carried unique molecular identifiers. TCRdb redid the calling of the PCR reads with MiXCR, one entry per CDR3 protein. The table includes roughly 600,000 distinct CDR3 sequences, roughly two fifths detected once. The CDR3 is made up of 9 amino acids. CDR1 SGHVT and CDR2 SQSDAQ come from the germline V gene. V was clipped by 4 bases and J by 14 bases, with 6 bases between them. The receptor was derived from a girl aged 10 to 17 with multiple sclerosis. Sequencing used blood. This chain connects TRBV7-4 to TRBJ2-1; D unresolved. CDR3 in amino acids: CASSSAEFF. For the CDR3, the DNA is TGTGCCAGCAGCTCGGCGGAGTTCTTC.